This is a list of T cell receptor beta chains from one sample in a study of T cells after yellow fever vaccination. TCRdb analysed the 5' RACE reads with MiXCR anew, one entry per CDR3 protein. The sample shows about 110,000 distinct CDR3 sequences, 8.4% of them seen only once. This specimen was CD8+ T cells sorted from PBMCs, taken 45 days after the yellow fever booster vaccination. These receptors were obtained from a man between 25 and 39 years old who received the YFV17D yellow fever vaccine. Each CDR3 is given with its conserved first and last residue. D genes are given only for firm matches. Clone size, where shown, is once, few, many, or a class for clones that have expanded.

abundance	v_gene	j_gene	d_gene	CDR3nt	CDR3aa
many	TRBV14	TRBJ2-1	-	TGTGCCAGCAGCCTTCCTTACCCAGCGGGCAATGAGCAGTTCTTC	CASSLPYPAGNEQFF
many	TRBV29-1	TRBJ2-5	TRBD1	TGCAGCGTTCCACAGGGGGGTGAGACCCAGTACTTC	CSVPQGGETQYF
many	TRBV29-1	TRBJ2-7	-	TGCAGCGTTGTTTCTGGAAGGTACGAGCAGTACTTC	CSVVSGRYEQYF
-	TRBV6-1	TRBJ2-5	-	TGTGCCAGCAGCCCCACGGGGGCAGGGGAGACCCAGTACTTC	CASSPTGAGETQYF
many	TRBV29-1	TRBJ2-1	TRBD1	TGCAGCGTTGCGGGACAGGGGCTTTACAATGAGCAGTTCTTC	CSVAGQGLYNEQFF
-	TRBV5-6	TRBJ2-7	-	TGTGCCAGCAGCCTACAGACCTACGAGCAGTACTTC	CASSLQTYEQYF
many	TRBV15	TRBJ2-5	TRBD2	TGTGCCACCAGCAGACCTACCGAGCTAGCGGAAGAGACCCAGTACTTC	CATSRPTELAEETQYF
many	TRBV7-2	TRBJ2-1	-	TGTGCCAGCAGCAATCTCCAAGCGGACAATGAGCAGTTCTTC	CASSNLQADNEQFF
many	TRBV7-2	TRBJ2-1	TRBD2	TGTGCCAGCAGCGAACTAGCGGGGTTATACAATGAGCAGTTCTTC	CASSELAGLYNEQFF
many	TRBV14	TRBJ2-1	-	TGTGCCAGCAGCCGAGATGGGACAAGCTCCTACAATGAGCAGTTCTTC	CASSRDGTSSYNEQFF
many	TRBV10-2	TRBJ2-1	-	TGCGCCAGTCGGTCGCTAGGGGACAATGAGCAGTTCTTC	CASRSLGDNEQFF
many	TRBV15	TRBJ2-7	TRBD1	TGTGCCACCAGCGCCTCGGACAGGGGAAGGTCCTACGAGCAGTACTTC	CATSASDRGRSYEQYF
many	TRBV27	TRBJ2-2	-	TGTGCCAGCAGTGACCACGCGAACACCGGGGAGCTGTTTTTT	CASSDHANTGELFF
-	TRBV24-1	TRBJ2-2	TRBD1	TGTGCCACCAGAGACAGGGGCGACACCGGGGAGCTGTTTTTT	CATRDRGDTGELFF
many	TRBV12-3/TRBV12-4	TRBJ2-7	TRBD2	TGTGCCAGCAGCCTCTGGGGGGGCGAGCAGTACTTC	CASSLWGGEQYF
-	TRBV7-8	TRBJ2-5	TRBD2	TGTGCCAGCAGCATCCCGGGACTAGAAGAGACCCAGTACTTC	CASSIPGLEETQYF
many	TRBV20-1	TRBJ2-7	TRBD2	TGCAGTGCTAGATTTCCACTAGCGGGAAAATCACCACACTTAGGAGGGTCCTCCTACGAGCAGTACTTC	CSARFPLAGKSPHLGGSSYEQYF
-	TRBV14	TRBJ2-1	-	TGTGCCAGCAGCCTAATTAGTCTGGATGAGCAGTTCTTC	CASSLISLDEQFF
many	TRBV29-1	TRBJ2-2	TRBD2	TGCAGCGTCCTGCTATTCGCCGGGACTAGCGGGATCGTAACTCCCGGGGAGCTGTTTTTT	CSVLLFAGTSGIVTPGELFF
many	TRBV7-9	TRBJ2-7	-	TGTGCCAGCAGCTTATTTTCCGCCTACGAGCAGTACTTC	CASSLFSAYEQYF
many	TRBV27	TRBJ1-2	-	TGTGCCAGCAGTCCTTCCCCGGGGGCAAATGACTATGGCTACACCTTC	CASSPSPGANDYGYTF
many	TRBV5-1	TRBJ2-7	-	TGCGCCAGCAGCTTTTCTGGCCCCTCCTACGAGCAGTACTTC	CASSFSGPSYEQYF